Following are 24 T cell receptor beta chains from one sample sequenced in a study of cytomegalovirus exposure and HLA in healthy donors. In the PCR, 60 Vbeta and 13 Jbeta primers were used. The method was immunoSEQ multiplex PCR; TCRdb's version includes in-frame clones alone and lacks a portion of them. The table records 150,000 to 200,000 clones, roughly 72% of them present only once. Sequenced: PBMCs. Receptors were obtained from a man aged 30-40 years in good health and CMV-seronegative.

This clone appeared once. This specimen includes other DNA sequences encoding the same CDR3. The V and J genes are TRBV27 and TRBJ1-4, with 9 bases aligning to TRBD1. Germline-derived CDR1 and CDR2 are MNHEY and SMNVEV (reference sequence). Losses at the gene ends were 3 bases for V and 11 bases for J; bases not matched to a gene: 4. This CDR3 has 13 residues. The CDR3 here is CASSFKGQGKLFF. CDR3 in DNA: TGTGCCAGCAGTTTTAAGGGACAGGGTAAACTGTTTTTT.

The rearrangement joins TRBV15 to TRBJ1-4, with D hard to call. V was trimmed by 3 bases and J by 10 bases, leaving 12 bases between them. Germline CDR1 is LNHNV and CDR2 is YYDKDF (reference sequence). The CDR3 has 13 residues. The CDR3 protein is CATSSHYGGKLFF. For the CDR3, the DNA is TGTGCCACCAGCAGCCACTACGGCGGAAAACTGTTTTTT.

This chain joins TRBV7-9 and TRBJ1-1, with D perhaps matching TRBD1 (6 bases). The germline CDR1 and CDR2 sequences are SEHNR and FQNEAQ (reference sequence). V was pared by 5 bases and J by 1 base, with 14 bases between. The CDR3 is 15 amino acids. DNA for the CDR3: TGTGCCAGCAGCCGCGGTTCAGGGGCGAACACTGAAGCTTTCTTT. The encoded protein is CASSRGSGANTEAFF.

As DNA, the CDR3 is TGCGCCAGCAGCGGAACAGGGGGCAGGTTCTACGAGCAGTACTTC. Translating it yields CASSGTGGRFYEQYF. This chain links TRBV5-1 with TRBJ2-7; TRBD1 matches at 9 bases. After removal of 4 bases from V and 3 bases from J, the junction contained 8 bases not matched to a gene. Germline assignment: CDR1 SGHRS and CDR2 YFSETQ. The CDR3 is made up of 15 amino acids. Full variable domain (remainder filled in from reference TRBV5-1 and TRBJ2-7): KAGVTQTPRYLIKTRGQQVTLSCSPISGHRSVSWYQQTPGQGLQFLFEYFSETQRNKGNFPGRFSGRQFSNSRSEMNVSTLELGDSALYLCASSGTGGRFYEQYFGPGTRLTVT.

This clone was detected once. The V gene is TRBV19, the J gene TRBJ1-1, with unresolved D. The germline CDR1 and CDR2 sequences are LNHDA and SQIVND (reference sequence). V was cut by 1 base and J by 1 base, with 7 bases left in between. The CDR3 totals 14 residues. The CDR3 loop reads CASSIVSGNTEAFF. CDR3 nucleotide sequence: TGTGCCAGTAGTATAGTATCAGGGAACACTGAAGCTTTCTTT.

The chain recombines TRBV2 with TRBJ2-5; D remains unclear. There are 13 residues in the CDR3. Germline V lookup: CDR1 SNHLY, CDR2 FYNNEI. V was clipped by 7 bases and J by 2 bases, with 11 bases between them. CDR3 sequence (DNA): TGTGCCAGCAACCTCATCACTCAAGAGACCCAGTACTTC. Protein product: CASNLITQETQYF.

The chain couples TRBV13 to TRBJ1-3, with a weak D call TRBD1 (5 bases). The germline CDR1 and CDR2 sequences are PRHDT and FYEKMQ (reference sequence). The CDR3 covers 14 residues. V dropped 5 bases and J dropped 0 bases, with 8 bases sitting between them. CDR3: CASSPTVSGNTIYF. CDR3 nucleotides: TGTGCCAGCAGCCCGACAGTCTCTGGAAACACCATATATTTT.

This clone appeared a few times. The V and J genes are TRBV9 and TRBJ2-3; D is possibly TRBD1 (5 bases). This CDR3 comprises 16 residues. Germline V gene data show CDR1 as SGDLS and CDR2 as YYNGEE. Trimming removed 2 bases from V and 5 bases from J, with 18 bases in between. The CDR3 DNA reads as TGTGCCAGCAGCGTCCCTAGGGTAGGGCAGGGAGATACGCAGTATTTT. The encoded protein is CASSVPRVGQGDTQYF.

The chain links TRBV6-1 to TRBJ1-2; TRBD1 matches at 10 bases. V was pared by 8 bases and J by 6 bases, with 12 bases of the junction left unmatched. Germline V lookup: CDR1 MNHNS, CDR2 SASEGT. The CDR3 totals 15 residues. The CDR3 spells CASAFLDRGVDGYTF. CDR3 nucleotide sequence: TGTGCCAGCGCTTTTCTGGACAGGGGGGTGGATGGCTACACCTTC.

The rearrangement links TRBV5-1 to TRBJ2-1, with D perhaps TRBD2 (6 bases). The CDR3 totals 15 residues. Germline-derived CDR1 and CDR2 are SGHRS and YFSETQ. Trimming cost V 4 bases and J 1 base, with 12 bases left between them. The chain's CDR3 is CASSPTTSSYNEQFF. The CDR3 region has the DNA TGCGCCAGCAGCCCAACGACTAGTTCCTACAATGAGCAGTTCTTC.

This clone turned up a few times. The chain has TRBV28 and TRBJ2-7; D not resolved. Germline loops: CDR1 MDHEN, CDR2 SYDVKM. The CDR3 has 14 amino acids. V was clipped by 7 bases and J by 2 bases, with 15 bases between them. CDR3 protein: CASTKARRAYEQYF. Written as DNA, the CDR3 is TGTGCCAGCACCAAGGCCCGCCGGGCCTACGAGCAGTACTTC.

The gene calls are TRBV5-1 and TRBJ2-7; no reliable D call. The CDR3 loop spans 11 amino acids. V was shortened by 5 bases and J by 3 bases, with 6 bases between the two germline ends. Germline V gives CDR1 SGHRS, CDR2 YFSETQ. CDR3 DNA: TGCGCCAGCAGTTTTCGCTACGAGCAGTACTTC. Translated: CASSFRYEQYF.

The chain links TRBV27 to TRBJ2-2; D perhaps matches TRBD1 (6 bases). The CDR3 consists of 14 residues. The germline V gene encodes CDR1 MNHEY and CDR2 SMNVEV (reference sequence). V gave up 8 bases and J gave up 0 bases, with 10 bases separating them. The CDR3 bases are TGTGCCAGCTGGACAGTCGCGAACACCGGGGAGCTGTTTTTT. Translation: CASWTVANTGELFF.

This clone has just a few counts. This chain links TRBV18 with TRBJ1-6; D gene ambiguous. Trimming took off 2 bases at V and 7 bases at J, with 9 bases between the two ends. The germline CDR1 and CDR2 sequences are KGHSH and LQKENI. The CDR3 has 14 residues. The CDR3 loop reads CASSPWAENSPLHF. The CDR3 bases are TGTGCCAGCTCACCATGGGCAGAAAATTCACCCCTCCACTTT.

The J gene is TRBJ2-7, the V gene TRBV6-5; TRBD2 might be the D (5 bases). The CDR3 runs to 14 residues. Germline V gives CDR1 MNHEY, CDR2 SVGAGI. The V gene lost 6 bases and the J gene lost 2 bases, with 14 bases spanning the gap. The CDR3 DNA follows: TGTGCCAGCAGCACCCCGGGGTTTCCCTACGAGCAGTACTTC. Protein sequence: CASSTPGFPYEQYF.

In its sample, this clone was seen a few times. This chain uses TRBV10-1 with TRBJ2-5, with 8 bases matching TRBD2. Germline CDR1 is WNHNN and CDR2 is SYGVQD (reference sequence). This CDR3 comprises 14 residues. The V gene end was trimmed by 6 bases and the J gene end by 5 bases; junction bases not matched to a gene: 8. The CDR3 loop reads CASSVGAGAETQYF. The CDR3, as DNA: TGCGCCAGCAGCGTCGGAGCGGGAGCTGAGACCCAGTACTTC.

This chain uses TRBV2 with TRBJ2-3, with 7 bases fitting TRBD1. This CDR3 has 13 residues. CDR1 is SNHLY and CDR2 is FYNNEI in the germline V gene. J was trimmed by 5 bases and V by 11 bases; bases with no gene match: 10. CDR3 loop: CAGQVGLRDTQYF. For the CDR3, the DNA is TGTGCCGGACAGGTGGGGCTTCGAGATACGCAGTATTTT.

The rearrangement links TRBV2 to TRBJ1-5, with TRBD1 as a possible D gene (6 bases). The CDR3 spans 15 residues. Looked up from germline, CDR1 is SNHLY and CDR2 is FYNNEI. Trimming took off 6 bases at V and 3 bases at J, with 15 bases between the two ends. In DNA, the CDR3 is TGTGCCAGCAGGGGACGGTGGACAGACAATCAGCCCCAGCATTTT. Translating gives CASRGRWTDNQPQHF. The full variable domain, rest sourced from reference TRBV2 and TRBJ1-5, is EPEVTQTPSHQVTQMGQEVILRCVPISNHLYFYWYRQILGQKVEFLVSFYNNEISEKSEIFDDQFSVERPDGSNFTLKIRSTKLEDSAMYFCASRGRWTDNQPQHFGDGTRLSIL.

This clone was seen a handful of times. J is TRBJ2-7 and V is TRBV7-2; a weak D match, TRBD1 (5 bases). The V gene's germline CDR1 is SGHTA and CDR2 FQGNSA. The CDR3 sequence is 13 residues long. V lost 2 bases and J lost 5, with 10 bases in between. This chain's CDR3 is CASSLRGFDEQYF. CDR3 sequence (DNA): TGTGCCAGCAGCTTAAGGGGTTTTGACGAGCAGTACTTC.

Only a few counts were recorded for this clone. CDR3 in DNA: TGTGCCAGCAGCGATACAGTAACCTACGAGCAGTACTTC. The encoded protein is CASSDTVTYEQYF. This sequence joins TRBV7-3 and TRBJ2-7; D is uncertain. The germline V gene encodes CDR1 SGHTA and CDR2 FQGTGA. The V end was cut by 5 bases, the J end by 2 bases, with 10 bases between. This CDR3 contains 13 residues.

The chain combines TRBV28 with TRBJ1-2; D gene unclear. V was clipped by 3 bases and J by 4 bases, with 12 bases between them. The CDR3 is made up of 14 amino acids. The V gene's germline CDR1 is MDHEN and CDR2 SYDVKM. The CDR3 region has the DNA TGTGCCAGCAGTTTGGATATGGGCTTCTATGGCTACACCTTC. Amino acids: CASSLDMGFYGYTF.

The J gene is TRBJ2-7, the V gene TRBV4-1, with a weak D call TRBD2 (5 bases). Germline CDR1 reads MGHRA; CDR2 reads YSYEKL. Trimming shortened V by 5 bases and J by 0 bases, and 8 bases separated the two germline ends. This CDR3 is 13 amino acids long. The CDR3 sequence: CASSEGSSYEQYF. The CDR3 DNA reads TGCGCCAGCAGCGAAGGGAGCTCCTACGAGCAGTACTTC.

Only one count was recorded for this clone. The chain joins TRBV10-3 to TRBJ2-1; TRBD1 might be the D (6 bases). Trimming stripped 6 bases from V and 2 bases from J, with 17 bases between. CDR3 length equals 16 residues. From germline, CDR1 is ENHRY and CDR2 SYGVKD. In nucleotides, the CDR3 is TGTGCCATCAGGAACTTTGACAGGAGCGCCTACAATGAGCAGTTCTTC. Translation gives CAIRNFDRSAYNEQFF.

V gene TRBV21-1 combines with J gene TRBJ1-1; the D call TRBD1 from the table was never checked on the DNA. TRBV21-1 represents a pseudogene. This CDR3 comprises 15 residues. CDR3 region: CASVPGDRAVTEAFF. CDR3 bases: TGTGCCAGCGTCCCCGGTGACAGGGCCGTCACTGAAGCTTTCTTT.